The present entry profiles one TCR beta chain with its context. The data are from a study of blood T cell repertoires in COVID-19. Across the study: Donors in the United States, Italy and Spain gave samples during acute or convalescent COVID-19. From T cells, B-cell-depleted T cells, or PBMCs came the material, which was cDNA or gDNA.

This CDR3 has 15 amino acids. V lost 5 bases and J lost 4; bases outside the gene matches: 9. Per germline, CDR1 SGHRS and CDR2 YFSETQ. Authors' data handling: Reference gene primer amplification in the assay estimated nucleated cell counts. Sequenced by immunoSEQ multiplex PCR; TCRdb stores in-frame clones only, minus some. V and J calls and clone size follow that table, whereas D and trimming were derived from the DNA. Of 55,000 to 90,000 clones listed, 85% to 90% are singletons. The sample consisted of peripheral blood. The sequence was collected from a human donor in a cohort sampled during active COVID-19. This chain connects TRBV5-1 to TRBJ1-2; 9 nucleotides agree with TRBD1. The CDR3 nucleotides read TGCGCCAGCAGAATGGACCCGGGACAGGGCTATGGCTACACCTTC. Translated: CASRMDPGQGYGYTF.